The following is a T cell receptor (beta chain) sequence with its context. The antigen is unknown. These data are taken from a study of cytomegalovirus exposure and HLA in healthy donors. Study results and caveats: A missense DCLRE1C variant was associated with V- and J-gene trimming of TCR beta chains in a later analysis, and an independent cohort replicated the association. It emerged from a later analysis that several of the most significant clusters appeared to be linked to common viral pathogens. The study put 160 or so TCR beta chains on its list as cytomegalovirus-associated.

Vbeta (60) and Jbeta (13) primers were used in the PCR. Profiled with immunoSEQ multiplex PCR; TCRdb holds only in-frame clones, not every one. The sample records about 110,000 clones, roughly 80% being singletons. The receptor was derived from a man aged 25-40 years in good health and CMV-seropositive. The sample comprised PBMCs.

CDR3 sequence (DNA): TGTGCCAGCAGCCACAGGGGGAACACTGAAGCTTTCTTT. Translating it yields CASSHRGNTEAFF. The rearrangement uses TRBV6-1 and TRBJ1-1; 7 positions agree with TRBD1. Germline V gene lookup returns CDR1 MNHNS and CDR2 SASEGT. With V trimmed by 6 bases and J by 1 base, 2 bases remained unmatched. The CDR3 length is 13 residues.